Listed below are T cell receptor beta chains from one sample, sequenced in a study of brain T cells in children with intractable seizures. Only in-frame clones appear in the TCRdb table, and some are missing; sequencing was by immunoSEQ multiplex PCR. The sample shows about 350,000 clones, more than 85% of them seen only once. This material consisted of peripheral blood, taken about 5 months after surgery. These receptors came from a boy under two years old with tuberous sclerosis and intractable seizures. Both conserved end residues are part of each CDR3. The order of the fields is V gene, J gene, D gene, clone size, CDR3 protein, CDR3 DNA. The D gene is left open where the match is weak. Size is stated for part of the rows, as once, few or many counts, or as a class when the clone is expanded.

TRBV5-3	TRBJ1-5	NA	NA	CARSLKDQPQHF	TGTGCCAGAAGCCTGAAAGATCAGCCCCAGCATTTT
TRBV30	TRBJ1-1	NA	NA	CAWSGAPRIPKNTEAFF	TGTGCCTGGAGTGGGGCCCCCAGAATCCCAAAGAACACTGAAGCTTTCTTT
TRBV7-8	TRBJ1-2	NA	once	CASSLRQGMGYTF	TGTGCCAGCAGCTTAAGGCAGGGAATGGGCTACACCTTC
TRBV6-5	TRBJ2-3	NA	NA	CATMTGSTDTQYF	TGTGCCACCATGACAGGTAGCACAGATACGCAGTATTTT
TRBV5-4	TRBJ2-7	NA	few	CASSLGGNYEQYF	TGTGCCAGCAGCTTAGGCGGCAACTACGAGCAGTACTTC
TRBV14	TRBJ2-6	NA	NA	CASSRVHVSGANVLTF	TGTGCCAGCAGCCGGGTACACGTCTCTGGGGCCAACGTCCTGACTTTC
TRBV5-4	TRBJ1-1	NA	few	CASSLRLNTEAFF	TGTGCCAGCAGCTTGCGGCTGAACACTGAAGCTTTCTTT
TRBV4-2	TRBJ2-7	TRBD2	NA	CASSQEGGGCPEQYF	TGTGCCAGCAGCCAAGAGGGGGGGGGATGTCCCGAGCAGTACTTC
TRBV5-1	TRBJ1-1	NA	NA	CASSQGPPAGTEAFF	TGCGCCAGCAGCCAAGGACCCCCCGCTGGGACTGAAGCTTTCTTT
TRBV9	TRBJ2-1	TRBD2	NA	CASSVATGLAGVGNEQFF	TGTGCCAGCAGCGTAGCTACCGGACTAGCGGGAGTAGGGAATGAGCAGTTCTTC
TRBV13	TRBJ1-3	NA	NA	CASSLRTAGNTIYF	TGTGCCAGCAGCTTACGGACAGCAGGAAACACCATATATTTT
TRBV9	TRBJ2-1	NA	NA	CASSGRVRDEQFF	TGTGCCAGCAGCGGGAGAGTACGGGATGAGCAGTTCTTC
TRBV12-5	TRBJ1-5	NA	NA	CASGLVLVQDSNQPQHF	TGTGCTAGTGGTTTGGTCTTGGTACAGGATAGCAATCAGCCCCAGCATTTT
TRBV7-9	TRBJ2-6	NA	NA	CASSSAPSGANVLTF	TGTGCCAGCAGCTCCGCACCCTCTGGGGCCAACGTCCTGACTTTC
TRBV6-5	TRBJ1-5	NA	NA	CASLRDTGNQPQHF	TGTGCCAGCCTTCGGGACACAGGCAATCAGCCCCAGCATTTT
TRBV5-4	TRBJ2-7	NA	NA	CASSTHVVGAYEQYF	TGTGCCAGCAGTACCCATGTGGTGGGGGCCTACGAGCAGTACTTC
TRBV5-8	TRBJ2-7	NA	NA	CASSLAGLADSYEQYF	TGTGCCAGCAGCTTGGCCGGGCTCGCCGACTCCTACGAGCAGTACTTC
TRBV2	TRBJ1-4	TRBD1	NA	CASSEALWDRGGEKLFF	TGTGCCAGCAGTGAAGCGCTTTGGGACAGGGGTGGCGAAAAACTGTTTTTT
TRBV7-3	TRBJ2-7	TRBD1	NA	CASSPGQVSSYEQYF	TGTGCCAGCAGCCCAGGACAGGTTTCATCCTACGAGCAGTACTTC
TRBV6-6	TRBJ1-1	NA	NA	CASSFDRSGTEAFF	TGTGCCAGCAGTTTCGACAGGAGTGGAACTGAAGCTTTCTTT
TRBV6-5	TRBJ1-2	NA	NA	CASGRQLNYGYTF	TGTGCCAGCGGTCGACAGCTTAACTATGGCTACACCTTC
TRBV27	TRBJ2-7	NA	NA	CASSSPGNSYEQYF	TGTGCCAGCAGTTCCCCCGGGAACTCCTACGAGCAGTACTTC